A single sample is the source of the 24 T cell receptor beta chains below, sequenced in a study of blood T cell repertoires in COVID-19. The method was immunoSEQ multiplex PCR; TCRdb's version includes in-frame clones alone and lacks a portion of them. The sample has around 200,000 clones, roughly 85% seen once. Material: peripheral blood. These receptor sequences come from an elderly woman with acute or convalescent COVID-19.

The CDR3 DNA reads TGCAGCGCCGCGGGAGGGCCGGAGACCCAGTACTTC. As protein: CSAAGGPETQYF. The J gene is TRBJ2-5, the V gene TRBV29-1; the match to TRBD2 covers 9 bases. V dropped 7 bases and J dropped 5; count of bases not matched to a gene: 5. The CDR3 runs 12 residues. Germline V gene sequence: CDR1 SQVTM, CDR2 ANQGSEA. The full variable domain, completed using reference TRBV29-1 and TRBJ2-5, is SAVISQKPSRDICQRGTSLTIQCQVDSQVTMMFWYRQQPGQSLTLIATANQGSEATYESGFVIDKFPISRPNLTFSTLTVSNMSPEDSSIYLCSAAGGPETQYFGPGTRLLVL.

This clone has only a few counts. The J gene is TRBJ2-3, the V gene TRBV3-1 (or the pseudogene TRBV3-2), with TRBD2 identical over 13 bases. This CDR3 region has 17 residues. Losses at the gene ends were 3 bases for V and 0 bases for J; bases not matched to a gene: 3. Germline CDR1 is LGHDT and CDR2 is YNNKEL (reference sequence). The DNA of the CDR3 is TGTGCCAGCAGCCACGGGACTAGCGGGGTGAGCACAGATACGCAGTATTTT. Translation: CASSHGTSGVSTDTQYF.

The V gene is TRBV5-4, the J gene TRBJ1-1, with D possibly TRBD1 on 6 matching bases. Looked up from germline, CDR1 is SGHNT and CDR2 is YYREEE (reference sequence). The CDR3 contains 14 residues. V lost 0 bases to trimming and J lost 4 bases, with 10 bases between them. The DNA of the CDR3 is TGTGCCAGCAGCTTGGGCACAGGGCGCACTGAAGCTTTCTTT. Translation: CASSLGTGRTEAFF.

The V call is TRBV4-3, the J call TRBJ1-4; D uncertain. There are 15 residues in the CDR3. The V end lost 6 bases, the J end lost 4 bases, and 15 bases lay between the germline ends. Germline V CDR1 and CDR2: LGHNA, YSLEER. The CDR3 DNA is TGCGCCAGCAGGCACGCCCCCGGGATTAATGAAAAACTGTTTTTT. It yields the protein CASRHAPGINEKLFF.

This chain links TRBV14 with TRBJ1-1, with a possible D match to TRBD1 (5 bases). This CDR3 comprises 16 residues. V was shortened by 4 bases and J by 1 base, with 16 bases between the two germline ends. In germline, CDR1 is SGHDN, CDR2 FVKESK. The CDR3 DNA reads TGTGCCAGCAGCCTATGGGGGAGGGGCGGGAACACTGAAGCTTTCTTT. It is translated as CASSLWGRGGNTEAFF.

This chain joins TRBV5-1 and TRBJ1-3; D is ambiguous. CDR1 SGHRS and CDR2 YFSETQ come from the germline V gene. The germline V and J ends were trimmed by 0 bases and 4 bases, with 11 bases remaining between them. The CDR3 length is 15 residues. DNA of the CDR3: TGCGCCAGCAGCTTGGAAGGGCCGGGGGGAAACACCATATATTTT. Protein sequence: CASSLEGPGGNTIYF.

The CDR3 protein is CASKEGDYYNEQFF. The DNA of the CDR3 is TGTGCCAGTAAGGAGGGGGACTACTACAATGAGCAGTTCTTC. The gene calls are TRBV19 and TRBJ2-1, with a possible D match to TRBD2 (7 bases). The length of the CDR3 is 14 residues. Per germline, CDR1 LNHDA and CDR2 SQIVND (reference sequence). V lost 7 bases and J 3 bases, leaving 13 bases between the germline ends.

This clone was found a few times. This sequence joins TRBV12-2 and TRBJ2-2; whether TRBD2, the table's D call, matches the DNA was not checked. TRBV12-2 is a pseudogene. The CDR3 has 16 residues. CDR3 amino acids: CASRLPLAGGAGELFF. DNA for the CDR3: TGTGCAAGTCGCTTACCCCTAGCGGGAGGGGCCGGGGAGCTGTTTTTT.

This clone has a handful of counts. The V call is TRBV4-2, the J call TRBJ1-5; D unresolved. Germline-derived CDR1 and CDR2 are LGHNA and YNFKEQ. The CDR3 runs 16 residues. Trimming pared 0 bases from V and 0 bases from J, leaving 9 bases between. The CDR3 is CASSQEVGSSNQPQHF. DNA for the CDR3: TGTGCCAGCAGCCAAGAAGTTGGTAGTAGCAATCAGCCCCAGCATTTT.

The genes are TRBV28 and TRBJ2-2; TRBD1 agrees at 8 bases. In germline, CDR1 is MDHEN, CDR2 SYDVKM. This CDR3 has 14 amino acids. V lost 2 bases, J lost 9 bases, and 5 bases stayed unmatched. Written as DNA, the CDR3 is TGTGCCAGCAGTTTACGGACAGGGATCTGGGAGCTGTTTTTT. This gives the protein CASSLRTGIWELFF.

The V call is TRBV5-1, the J call TRBJ1-3, with D possibly matching TRBD1 (5 bases). Looked up from germline, CDR1 is SGHRS and CDR2 is YFSETQ. The V gene lost 0 bases and the J gene lost 0 bases, with 7 bases spanning the gap. The CDR3 length is 15 residues. CDR3 in amino acids: CASSLDTGSGNTIYF. The CDR3 DNA is TGCGCCAGCAGCTTGGATACAGGCTCTGGAAACACCATATATTTT.

This sequence joins TRBV7-9 and TRBJ1-5, with D tentatively TRBD1 (6 bases). The V and J ends lost 3 bases and 6 bases respectively, with 15 bases between them. CDR3 length: 15 amino acids. Germline CDR1 reads SEHNR; CDR2 reads FQNEAQ (reference sequence). The CDR3 reads CASSLGETGSQPQHF. CDR3 DNA: TGTGCCAGCAGCTTGGGGGAAACAGGGTCTCAGCCCCAGCATTTT.

V gene TRBV4-3 combines with J gene TRBJ1-2; 8 bases line up with TRBD1. Germline values: CDR1 LGHNA, CDR2 YSLEER. V shed 0 bases, J shed 2 bases, and the junction held 8 bases outside the gene matches. CDR3 length: 17 residues. CDR3 loop: CASSQELMTGENYGYTF. CDR3 coding DNA: TGCGCCAGCAGCCAAGAATTAATGACAGGGGAGAACTATGGCTACACCTTC.

The chain recombines TRBV7-2 with TRBJ1-2; TRBD1 matches 7 bases. The CDR3 is 14 residues long. CDR1 is SGHTA, CDR2 FQGNSA, per germline. V lost 4 bases, J lost 7 bases, and 9 bases stayed unmatched. The CDR3 nucleotides are TGTGCCAGCAGCTCGCAAAATAACAGGGGTGGCTACACCTTC. Protein sequence: CASSSQNNRGGYTF.

The chain combines TRBV28 with TRBJ2-1; D perhaps matches TRBD1 (6 bases). CDR3 size: 15 residues. With 3 bases removed from V and 6 bases from J, the gap between germline ends came to 15 bases. From germline, CDR1 is MDHEN and CDR2 SYDVKM. The CDR3: CASSLAQGIINEQFF. The CDR3 DNA sequence: TGTGCCAGCAGTTTGGCACAGGGAATTATCAATGAGCAGTTCTTC.

V gene TRBV9 combines with J gene TRBJ2-1, with 7 bases fitting TRBD2. Looked up from germline, CDR1 is SGDLS and CDR2 is YYNGEE. The CDR3 is 17 amino acids. V lost 3 bases, J lost 5 bases, and 14 bases stayed unmatched. As DNA, the CDR3 is TGTGCCAGCAGCGCGGGGGGACTGCCCGGGTCAGACAATGAGCAGTTCTTC. Translated: CASSAGGLPGSDNEQFF.

This chain links TRBV5-1 with TRBJ1-1; TRBD1 is a possible D gene (6 bases). CDR1 and CDR2 from the germline V gene are SGHRS and YFSETQ. V was pared by 2 bases and J by 1 base, with 12 bases between. The CDR3 is made up of 15 amino acids. CDR3 sequence reads: CASSFQPGQNTEAFF. As DNA, the CDR3 is TGCGCCAGCAGCTTTCAACCGGGACAGAACACTGAAGCTTTCTTT.

The chain joins TRBV30 to TRBJ2-1; 9 bases fit TRBD2. This CDR3 spans 16 amino acids. J gave up 4 bases and V 0 bases, and 7 bases lay outside the gene matches. CDR1 is GTSNPN and CDR2 is SVGIG in the germline V gene (reference sequence). The CDR3 sequence: CAWSVWREGIYNEQFF. For the CDR3, the DNA is TGTGCCTGGAGTGTTTGGCGGGAGGGGATTTACAATGAGCAGTTCTTC.

The J gene is TRBJ1-5, the V gene TRBV5-6; no clear D gene. CDR3 length: 15 residues. Trimming removed 1 base at V and 0 bases at J, with 8 bases between. The germline V gene encodes CDR1 SGHDT and CDR2 YYEEEE. The CDR3 is CASSLRLYSNQPQHF. CDR3 nucleotides: TGTGCCAGCAGCTTGCGGTTATATAGCAATCAGCCCCAGCATTTT. The full variable domain, with the rest looked up from reference TRBV5-6 and TRBJ1-5, is DAGVTQSPTHLIKTRGQQVTLRCSPKSGHDTVSWYQQALGQGPQFIFQYYEEEERQRGNFPDRFSGHQFPNYSSELNVNALLLGDSALYLCASSLRLYSNQPQHFGDGTRLSIL.

The V call is TRBV25-1, the J call TRBJ1-2; the D gene is possibly TRBD1 (5 bases). Trimming took off 4 bases at V and 7 bases at J, with 7 bases between the two ends. This CDR3 is 11 amino acids long. Looked up from germline, CDR1 is MGHDK and CDR2 is SYGVNS. Written as DNA, the CDR3 is TGTGCCAGCAGTGGGGGGGGTGGCTACACCTTC. Translating it yields CASSGGGGYTF.

The chain carries TRBV7-9 and TRBJ2-5; 11 bases align to TRBD2. The germline gives CDR1 SEHNR, CDR2 FQNEAQ (reference sequence). CDR3 length: 17 amino acids. The V gene end was trimmed by 1 base and the J gene end by 4 bases; junction bases not matched to a gene: 8. Written as DNA, the CDR3 is TGTGCCAGCAGCTTAGTTAGAACTAGCGGGAGTGGAGAGACCCAGTACTTC. Its translation: CASSLVRTSGSGETQYF.

The J gene is TRBJ2-5, the V gene TRBV4-2; TRBD2 aligns across 10 bases. The CDR3 has 15 amino acids. J gave up 3 bases and V 8 bases, and 9 bases lay outside the gene matches. The germline V gene encodes CDR1 LGHNA and CDR2 YNFKEQ. CDR3 in amino acids: CASGRGSGGEETQYF. The CDR3 DNA reads TGTGCCAGCGGCCGGGGGAGCGGGGGGGAAGAGACCCAGTACTTC.

V is TRBV27 and J is TRBJ2-1, with TRBD2 matching 9 bases. Germline lookup yields CDR1 MNHEY and CDR2 SMNVEV (reference sequence). This CDR3 region has 17 residues. V lost 4 bases, J lost 7 bases, and 14 bases stayed unmatched. The CDR3 nucleotides read TGTGCCAGCAGTTATCGACCGGGACTAGCCCCCGTGAATGAGCAGTTCTTC. Translating gives CASSYRPGLAPVNEQFF.

CDR3 nucleotide sequence: TGTGCCAGCAGTTTCTCCGGCGGGGTAGTCACTGAAGCTTTCTTT. Its translation: CASSFSGGVVTEAFF. V usage is TRBV28 and J usage is TRBJ1-1, with no clear D. The germline gives CDR1 MDHEN, CDR2 SYDVKM. This CDR3 is 15 amino acids long. V was shortened by 3 bases and J by 4 bases, with 15 bases between the two germline ends. The full variable domain, in which reference TRBV28 and TRBJ1-1 provide the parts outside the CDR3, is DVKVTQSSRYLVKRTGEKVFLECVQDMDHENMFWYRQDPGLGLRLIYFSYDVKMKEKGDIPEGYSVSREKKERFSLILESASTNQTSMYLCASSFSGGVVTEAFFGQGTRLTVV.